These 14 T cell receptor delta chains came from one sample sequenced in a study of Vδ1+ human thymocytes. Whole-study results and caveats: In the thymus, TRG and TRD repertoires looked highly polyclonal with Gaussian CDR3 lengths.

These receptors have no identified antigens. Sequences come from RNA converted to cDNA by reverse transcription. CDR3 amplicons came from multiplex PCR with pooled V-gene forward and constant-region reverse primers. TCRdb reapplied CATT to the multiplex PCR reads. The sample contains about 75,000 delta-chain clones, around 35% of which appear only once. Specimen: Vdelta1+ gamma-delta thymocytes from the thymus. Described subset: FACS-sorted CD3+ TCRalphabeta- TCRVdelta1+ TCRVdelta2- thymocytes. Receptor source: a boy in the first two years of life who had congenital heart surgery.

The rearrangement joins TRDV1 to TRDJ1, with TRDD3 matching over 8 bases. V lost 0 bases to trimming and J lost 1 base; unmatched junction nucleotides: 13. The germline CDR1 and CDR2 sequences are TSWWSYY and QGS. The CDR3 contains 19 residues. Here the CDR3 reads CALGELGGTLGEPTDKLIF. The CDR3 DNA reads TGTGCTCTTGGGGAACTAGGGGGTACGCTGGGGGAACCCACCGATAAACTCATCTTT.

This clone occurred a few times. The chain employs TRDV1 and TRDJ1; 7 bases match TRDD2. The CDR3 totals 18 residues. The germline gives CDR1 TSWWSYY, CDR2 QGS. V was clipped by 5 bases and J by 0 bases; unmatched bases: 15. CDR3 sequence reads: CALGPNPYSYRHTDKLIF. DNA for the CDR3: TGTGCTCTTGGGCCTAATCCCTATTCCTACAGGCACACCGATAAACTCATCTTT.

The chain combines TRDV2 with TRDJ1; D is tentatively TRDD2 or TRDD3 (7 bases each). Germline V gene data show CDR1 as GEAIGNYY and CDR2 as EKD. This CDR3 contains 19 residues. Trimming stripped 5 bases from V and 1 base from J, with 28 bases between. The CDR3 sequence is CACVHSAFPTNWGTDKLIF. The CDR3 nucleotides are TGTGCCTGTGTCCACTCGGCCTTTCCTACAAACTGGGGCACCGATAAACTCATCTTT.

The rearrangement joins TRDV1 to TRDJ1; D remains ambiguous. The CDR3 extends over 17 amino acids. V was clipped by 9 bases and J by 0 bases, with 23 bases between them. In germline, CDR1 is TSWWSYY, CDR2 QGS. The CDR3 DNA follows: TGTGCTCTGGGAGCCCATCCGGTTGGGACGTACACCGATAAACTCATCTTT. It encodes CALGAHPVGTYTDKLIF.

In its sample, this clone was seen a few times. The genes are TRDV1 and TRDJ1; 8 bases map to TRDD3. Germline trimming cut 0 bases from V and 2 bases from J; bases unmatched to any gene: 20. Per the germline V gene, CDR1 is TSWWSYY and CDR2 is QGS. The CDR3 has 21 residues. CDR3 residues: CALGELYPHHLVLGGTDKLIF. The CDR3 DNA is TGTGCTCTTGGGGAACTGTACCCACACCACCTCGTACTGGGGGGTACCGATAAACTCATCTTT.

Comment on this clone: Relative to the germline gene, one junction end is altered; a read error may explain this. The V and J genes are TRDV1 and TRDJ1, with TRDD3 identical over 9 bases. CDR3 length equals 19 residues. Germline loops: CDR1 TSWWSYY, CDR2 QGS. The CDR3 reads CSLGAPIRLAGGYTDKLIF. The CDR3 DNA is TGTTCTCTTGGGGCCCCAATCAGGCTCGCTGGGGGATACACCGATAAACTCATCTTT.

This sequence joins TRDV1 and TRDJ1, with a tentative D call TRDD2 (7 bases). This CDR3 has 22 residues. V lost 1 base, J lost 0 bases, and 30 bases lay in between. Germline lookup yields CDR1 TSWWSYY and CDR2 QGS. CDR3 loop: CALGERIPTGGPYLQYTDKLIF. DNA of the CDR3: TGTGCTCTTGGGGAACGAATTCCTACGGGGGGACCCTACCTGCAATACACCGATAAACTCATCTTT.

The sample holds a few counts of this clone. The chain employs TRDV1 and TRDJ1; 7 bases are shared with TRDD3. The ends lost 0 bases at V and 0 bases at J; junction bases unmatched: 13. CDR3 length: 19 amino acids. Germline V CDR1 and CDR2: TSWWSYY, QGS. The DNA for the CDR3 is TGTGCTCTTGGGGAACTCTGTGCCTTACCCGGGGGATACACCGATAAACTCATCTTT. Its translation: CALGELCALPGGYTDKLIF.

This chain connects TRDV1 to TRDJ1, with D perhaps being TRDD2 or TRDD3 (9 bases each). The germline CDR1 and CDR2 sequences are TSWWSYY and QGS. CDR3 length equals 22 residues. Trimming shortened V by 0 bases and J by 4 bases, and 33 bases separated the two germline ends. In nucleotides, the CDR3 is TGTGCTCTTGGGGAACTACCTTCCTACGACGGCTATTTTGGTGGGGGATACGATAAACTCATCTTT. Encoded protein: CALGELPSYDGYFGGGYDKLIF.

The chain couples TRDV1 to TRDJ1; perhaps TRDD2 as D (5 bases). Germline V CDR1 and CDR2: TSWWSYY, QGS. V lost 5 bases, J lost 1 base, and 29 bases lay in between. There are 20 residues in the CDR3. Written as DNA, the CDR3 is TGTGCTCTTGGGAACGTAAAGGGGCTCCTCCCTACTGAGCGCACCGATAAACTCATCTTT. Translation gives CALGNVKGLLPTERTDKLIF.

This clone was observed a few times. The chain employs TRDV1 and TRDJ1; 7 nucleotides agree with TRDD2. V was clipped by 3 bases and J by 1 base; unmatched bases: 17. The CDR3 contains 19 residues. Germline lookup yields CDR1 TSWWSYY and CDR2 QGS. The CDR3 DNA reads as TGTGCTCTTGGGGATCCCGGCCTTCCTCGAACCTCCGGCACCGATAAACTCATCTTT. Translating it yields CALGDPGLPRTSGTDKLIF.

V usage is TRDV1 and J usage is TRDJ1; 10 positions agree with TRDD3. In germline, CDR1 is TSWWSYY, CDR2 QGS. The CDR3 totals 22 residues. Germline trimming cut 1 base from V and 1 base from J; bases unmatched to any gene: 21. The CDR3 region has the DNA TGTGCTCTTGGGGAACCCCTGAGCCTACCGGGGGATACGCTGAGAGGCACCGATAAACTCATCTTT. It is translated as CALGEPLSLPGDTLRGTDKLIF.

The sample holds a few counts of this clone. The chain has TRDV1 and TRDJ1, with 11 bases aligning to TRDD3. With 5 bases clipped from V and 3 bases from J, the junction kept 20 bases outside the gene matches. The CDR3 loop spans 20 amino acids. CDR1 is TSWWSYY, CDR2 QGS, per germline. The CDR3 loop is CALGPYRIYWGIDIPDKLIF. The CDR3, as DNA: TGTGCTCTTGGGCCCTACCGGATCTACTGGGGGATAGATATTCCCGATAAACTCATCTTT.

Notes on this clone: Compared with germline, one end of the junction differs, possibly owing to a read error. The rearrangement uses TRDV1 and TRDJ1; TRDD3 is a possible D gene (7 bases). Germline lookup yields CDR1 TSWWSYY and CDR2 QGS. CDR3 length: 25 amino acids. The CDR3 nucleotides are TGTGCACTTGGGGTCACTCCACCCGGGCAGATCCTACGGACTGGGGTATACGGTGGCACCGATAAACTCATCTTT. Residues: CALGVTPPGQILRTGVYGGTDKLIF.